This T cell receptor (beta chain) originates from a study of T cells in Graves' hyperthyroidism and ophthalmopathy. On the study more broadly: It was at initial diagnosis, before any treatment, that peripheral blood was collected.

This clonotype was detected many times. Its target is unknown. RNA transcripts served as the template for amplifying TCR beta CDR3 regions. First-round RT-PCR targeting the TCR CDR3 was performed with the HTBI primer set. TCRdb passed the multiplex PCR reads through MiXCR, listing each CDR3 protein once. The profile shows fewer than 750,000 distinct CDR3 sequences, 14% of them singletons. General study findings and limits: The majority of expanded thyroid clonotypes above 0.001 also appeared in blood. For ophthalmopathy, model prediction preceded onset by a median 6.5 months.

V was clipped by 0 bases and J by 0 bases, with 13 bases between them. Germline V CDR1 and CDR2: DFQATT, SNEGSKA (reference sequence). CDR3 length equals 16 residues. Specimen: blood. This clonotype was sampled from a woman aged 50 to 65 with Graves' ophthalmopathy. The V gene is TRBV20-1, the J gene TRBJ2-3; D remains ambiguous. CDR3 nucleotide sequence: TGCAGTGCTAGAGATCGTCCAGTTCTTAGCACAGATACGCAGTATTTT. Protein sequence: CSARDRPVLSTDTQYF.